The rows below give T cell receptor beta chains drawn from one sample of a study of CD8 T cells in Susac syndrome. TCRdb re-called the immunoSEQ multiplex PCR reads through MiXCR, storing one row per CDR3 protein. The sample includes about 180,000 distinct CDR3 sequences, around 94% of them seen just once. The sequencing input was CD4+ T cells from PBMCs. Source of these receptors: a human donor with Susac syndrome. Each CDR3 is given with its conserved first and last residue. A D gene is named only where the DNA matches it firmly. The size field is filled for only some rows; it gives once, few, many or a size class.

clone_size	d_call	v_call	j_call	cdr3_aa	cdr3_nt
-	-	TRBV25-1	TRBJ2-1	CASSELGSYNEQFF	TGTGCCAGCAGTGAATTGGGTTCCTACAATGAGCAGTTCTTC
-	-	TRBV20-1	TRBJ1-1	CSAPGSGTEAFF	TGCAGTGCTCCAGGGAGTGGCACTGAAGCTTTCTTT
-	TRBD1	TRBV5-1	TRBJ2-3	CASSTTGGGTDTQYF	TGCGCCAGCAGCACCACAGGGGGCGGCACAGATACGCAGTATTTT
-	-	TRBV21-1	TRBJ2-7	CASSSTTLSSYEQYF	TGTGCCAGCAGTTCAACTACCCTCAGCTCCTACGAGCAGTACTTC
-	-	TRBV7-2	TRBJ1-1	CASSLDGNGNTEAFF	TGTGCCAGCAGCTTAGATGGGAACGGGAACACTGAAGCTTTCTTT
-	-	TRBV20-1	TRBJ2-4	CSATGQRGWNIQYF	TGCAGTGCAACGGGACAGCGGGGTTGGAACATTCAGTACTTC
-	-	TRBV6-6	TRBJ2-2	CASSPPTNTGELFF	TGTGCCAGCAGCCCACCAACTAACACCGGGGAGCTGTTTTTT
-	-	TRBV5-5	TRBJ2-5	CASSSPNQETQYF	TGTGCCAGCAGCTCTCCCAACCAAGAGACCCAGTACTTC
-	-	TRBV6-5	TRBJ1-2	CASSPSDRSYGYTF	TGTGCCAGCAGCCCCTCCGACCGGAGCTATGGCTACACCTTC
-	-	TRBV7-9	TRBJ2-5	CASSFTGETQYF	TGTGCCAGCAGCTTTACTGGCGAGACCCAGTACTTC
-	-	TRBV7-2	TRBJ2-7	CASSLQGLYEQYF	TGTGCCAGCAGCTTACAGGGATTATACGAGCAGTACTTC
-	-	TRBV25-1	TRBJ2-2	CASSEGGTTGELFF	TGTGCCAGCAGTGAGGGGGGAACAACCGGGGAGCTGTTTTTT
-	-	TRBV7-6	TRBJ2-2	CASRTEGGTGELFF	TGTGCCTCGAGAACAGAAGGTGGCACCGGGGAGCTGTTTTTT
-	-	TRBV28	TRBJ2-2	CASSFLGTEELFF	TGTGCCAGCAGTTTCTTAGGGACGGAGGAGCTGTTTTTT
-	TRBD2	TRBV6-2/TRBV6-3	TRBJ2-2	CASSSGLHLASTGELFF	TGTGCCAGCAGTTCGGGACTACATCTTGCTAGCACCGGGGAGCTGTTTTTT
-	TRBD1	TRBV15	TRBJ2-5	CATSSNRGLRETQYF	TGTGCCACCAGCAGCAACAGGGGGCTCAGAGAGACCCAGTACTTC
-	-	TRBV9	TRBJ2-1	CASSVAGGGIEQFF	TGTGCCAGCAGCGTAGCTGGTGGGGGGATCGAGCAGTTCTTC
-	TRBD2	TRBV20-1	TRBJ2-7	CSARVAGGAIEQYF	TGCAGTGCTAGAGTGGCGGGGGGCGCGATCGAGCAGTACTTC
-	TRBD1	TRBV5-4	TRBJ2-1	CASLRTGGNEQFF	TGTGCCAGCTTGCGGACAGGGGGCAATGAGCAGTTCTTC
-	TRBD2	TRBV6-5	TRBJ2-7	CASSSSGGVYEQYF	TGTGCCAGCAGTTCTAGCGGGGGGGTGTACGAGCAGTACTTC
-	-	TRBV20-1	TRBJ2-3	CSGQTSRTDTQYF	TGCAGTGGGCAAACATCGCGCACAGATACGCAGTATTTT
-	-	TRBV20-1	TRBJ2-7	CSASPTGARSSYEQYF	TGCAGTGCTAGCCCCACGGGGGCACGAAGCTCCTACGAGCAGTACTTC
-	TRBD2	TRBV29-1	TRBJ2-3	CSVGMLAGGPNTQYF	TGCAGCGTTGGGATGCTAGCGGGGGGGCCGAATACGCAGTATTTT
-	TRBD1	TRBV12-3/TRBV12-4	TRBJ1-1	CASTADRAGQAFF	TGTGCCAGCACCGCGGACAGGGCAGGGCAAGCTTTCTTT
-	TRBD1	TRBV11-2	TRBJ1-3	CASSSMGQGRNTIYF	TGTGCCAGCAGCTCGATGGGACAGGGGAGGAACACCATATATTTT
-	-	TRBV5-4	TRBJ1-1	CASSLGQATSEAFF	TGTGCCAGCAGCTTGGGACAGGCAACGTCTGAAGCTTTCTTT
-	-	TRBV3-1	TRBJ2-3	CASSQGQGFTDTQYF	TGTGCCAGCAGCCAAGGACAAGGGTTTACAGATACGCAGTATTTT
-	TRBD2	TRBV20-1	TRBJ2-1	CSAARLAGDFMSNEQFF	TGCAGTGCTGCCAGGCTAGCGGGAGATTTCATGTCCAATGAGCAGTTCTTC
-	-	TRBV21-1	TRBJ1-1	CASSTRFEAFF	TGTGCCAGCTCCACCAGATTTGAAGCTTTCTTT
-	TRBD1	TRBV4-1	TRBJ1-2	CASSQEGGQGWYGYTF	TGCGCCAGCAGCCAAGAGGGGGGACAGGGCTGGTATGGCTACACCTTC
-	TRBD1	TRBV29-1	TRBJ1-2	CSVGGDSNYGYTF	TGCAGCGTGGGGGGGGACAGCAACTATGGCTACACCTTC
-	-	TRBV20-1	TRBJ2-5	CSARAGTQETQYF	TGCAGTGCTAGAGCGGGGACCCAAGAGACCCAGTACTTC
-	-	TRBV3-1	TRBJ2-2	CASSQERNTGELFF	TGTGCCAGCAGCCAAGAGAGGAACACCGGGGAGCTGTTTTTT
-	-	TRBV14	TRBJ1-2	CASSQGSWRKDYGYTF	TGTGCCAGCAGCCAAGGTAGCTGGCGGAAAGACTATGGCTACACCTTC
-	-	TRBV20-1	TRBJ2-7	CSARDRDLLYEQYF	TGCAGTGCTAGAGATCGTGACTTGCTCTACGAGCAGTACTTC
-	-	TRBV12-3/TRBV12-4	TRBJ1-3	CASSLGSSVISGNTIYF	TGTGCCAGCAGCCTTGGAAGTTCAGTTATCTCTGGAAACACCATATATTTT
-	TRBD1	TRBV11-2	TRBJ1-2	CASSESTGNGYTF	TGTGCCAGCAGCGAATCGACAGGGAATGGCTACACCTTC
-	-	TRBV18	TRBJ2-7	CASSPPPAIYEQYF	TGTGCCAGCTCACCACCCCCAGCAATCTACGAGCAGTACTTC
-	-	TRBV7-9	TRBJ2-6	CASSSSNSGANVLTF	TGTGCCAGCAGCTCCAGCAACTCTGGGGCCAACGTCCTGACTTTC
-	TRBD2	TRBV7-9	TRBJ2-2	CAVKGLAGINTGELFF	TGTGCCGTTAAAGGACTAGCGGGAATAAACACCGGGGAGCTGTTTTTT
-	TRBD2	TRBV30	TRBJ2-7	CAWTRGLATHEQYF	TGTGCCTGGACCAGGGGACTAGCGACCCACGAGCAGTACTTC
-	TRBD1	TRBV19	TRBJ2-3	CASSAGTGTQYF	TGTGCCAGTAGTGCCGGGACAGGTACGCAGTATTTT
-	TRBD2	TRBV6-4	TRBJ2-7	CASGERGCEQYF	TGTGCCAGCGGGGAGCGGGGATGTGAGCAGTACTTC
-	TRBD2	TRBV25-1	TRBJ2-5	CASSEYKSGGAAETQYF	TGTGCCAGCAGTGAATATAAAAGCGGGGGGGCCGCGGAGACCCAGTACTTC
-	TRBD2	TRBV9	TRBJ2-3	CASSETSGDTDTQYF	TGTGCCAGCAGCGAGACTAGCGGGGACACAGATACGCAGTATTTT
-	-	TRBV5-1	TRBJ2-7	CASSTDIRYEQYF	TGCGCCAGCAGCACGGACATTAGATACGAGCAGTACTTC
-	-	TRBV21-1	TRBJ2-1	CASSKRGGPYNEQFF	TGTGCCAGCAGCAAAAGGGGAGGCCCCTACAATGAGCAGTTCTTC
-	TRBD2	TRBV6-2/TRBV6-3	TRBJ2-1	CASGRLADEQFF	TGTGCCAGTGGCAGACTAGCGGATGAGCAGTTCTTC
-	TRBD2	TRBV12-3/TRBV12-4	TRBJ2-2	CASSRDYPNTGELFF	TGTGCCAGCAGTAGGGACTATCCGAACACCGGGGAGCTGTTTTTT
once	-	TRBV29-1	TRBJ1-1	CSVEGAGVGTEAFF	TGCAGCGTTGAGGGGGCAGGGGTGGGCACTGAAGCTTTCTTT
-	TRBD2	TRBV6-1	TRBJ2-5	CASRKRLAGDQETQYF	TGTGCCAGCAGAAAAAGACTAGCGGGAGACCAAGAGACCCAGTACTTC
-	-	TRBV7-9	TRBJ2-3	CASSLDGNADTQYF	TGTGCCAGCAGCTTAGACGGAAACGCAGATACGCAGTATTTT
once	TRBD2	TRBV3-1	TRBJ2-3	CASSQSGRLSTDTQYF	TGTGCCAGCAGCCAATCCGGGAGGCTCAGCACAGATACGCAGTATTTT
-	-	TRBV4-3	TRBJ2-3	CASSQDRGQDTQYF	TGCGCCAGCAGCCAAGATCGAGGCCAAGATACGCAGTATTTT
-	-	TRBV19	TRBJ2-4	CASSAGISIQYF	TGTGCCAGTAGTGCGGGTATTAGCATTCAGTACTTC
-	-	TRBV20-1	TRBJ1-5	CSARGDSHQPQHF	TGCAGTGCCAGAGGGGACTCACATCAGCCCCAGCATTTT
-	-	TRBV4-3	TRBJ1-5	CASSQGTGTSNQPQHF	TGCGCCAGCAGCCAAGGGACGGGGACTAGCAATCAGCCCCAGCATTTT
-	-	TRBV3-1	TRBJ2-7	CASSPTPTDRQYF	TGTGCCAGCAGCCCCACCCCGACAGACCGGCAGTACTTC
-	TRBD1	TRBV7-2	TRBJ2-5	CASSPDRGETQYF	TGTGCCAGCAGCCCGGACAGGGGAGAGACCCAGTACTTC